This TCR beta chain comes out of a study of cytomegalovirus exposure and HLA in healthy donors. Study-wide results and caveats: Most likely, a cluster of highly shared sequence variants arose as a sequencing artifact. For TCR beta chains, V- and J-gene trimming was later linked to a missense DCLRE1C variant. The dataset shows that most TCR sequences were rare, while some public TCRs occurred in many donors. In presence/absence analyses, roughly uniform sequencing depth across donors was assumed.

Note on this clone: Its target is unknown.

PCR amplification relied on 60 Vbeta primers (plus 13 Jbeta primers). Profiling relied on immunoSEQ multiplex PCR, and the TCRdb table lists in-frame clones only, not all of them. The sample holds 130,000 to 150,000 clones, about 78% seen once. CDR3 length: 14 residues. Trimming took off 5 bases at V and 3 bases at J, with 12 bases between the two ends. Germline V CDR1 and CDR2: SGHAT, FQDESV (reference sequence). This receptor was taken from a man aged 35 to 55 in good health and CMV-seropositive. The source material was PBMCs. The rearrangement links TRBV11-1 to TRBJ2-3; no definite D call. The CDR3 loop reads CASSPRYLTDTQYF. The CDR3 nucleotides read TGTGCCAGCAGCCCCCGTTATTTAACAGATACGCAGTATTTT.